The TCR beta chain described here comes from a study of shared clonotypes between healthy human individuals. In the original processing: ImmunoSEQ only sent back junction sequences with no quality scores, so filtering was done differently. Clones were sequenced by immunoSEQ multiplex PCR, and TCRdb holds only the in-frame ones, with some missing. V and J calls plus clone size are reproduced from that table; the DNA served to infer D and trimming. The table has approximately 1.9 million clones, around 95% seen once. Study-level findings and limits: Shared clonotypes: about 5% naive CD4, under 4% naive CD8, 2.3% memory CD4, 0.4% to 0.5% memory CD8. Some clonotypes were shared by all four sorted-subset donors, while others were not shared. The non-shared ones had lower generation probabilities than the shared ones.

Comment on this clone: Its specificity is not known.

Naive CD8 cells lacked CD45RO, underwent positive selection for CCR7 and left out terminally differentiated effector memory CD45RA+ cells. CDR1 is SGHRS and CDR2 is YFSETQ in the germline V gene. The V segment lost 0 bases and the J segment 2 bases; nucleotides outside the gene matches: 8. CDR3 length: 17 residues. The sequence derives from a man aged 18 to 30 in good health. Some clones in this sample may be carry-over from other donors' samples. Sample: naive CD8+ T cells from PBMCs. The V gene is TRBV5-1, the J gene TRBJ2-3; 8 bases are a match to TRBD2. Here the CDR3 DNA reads TGCGCCAGCAGCTTGGGCAGCGTAGCGGGATACACAGATACGCAGTATTTT. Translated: CASSLGSVAGYTDTQYF.